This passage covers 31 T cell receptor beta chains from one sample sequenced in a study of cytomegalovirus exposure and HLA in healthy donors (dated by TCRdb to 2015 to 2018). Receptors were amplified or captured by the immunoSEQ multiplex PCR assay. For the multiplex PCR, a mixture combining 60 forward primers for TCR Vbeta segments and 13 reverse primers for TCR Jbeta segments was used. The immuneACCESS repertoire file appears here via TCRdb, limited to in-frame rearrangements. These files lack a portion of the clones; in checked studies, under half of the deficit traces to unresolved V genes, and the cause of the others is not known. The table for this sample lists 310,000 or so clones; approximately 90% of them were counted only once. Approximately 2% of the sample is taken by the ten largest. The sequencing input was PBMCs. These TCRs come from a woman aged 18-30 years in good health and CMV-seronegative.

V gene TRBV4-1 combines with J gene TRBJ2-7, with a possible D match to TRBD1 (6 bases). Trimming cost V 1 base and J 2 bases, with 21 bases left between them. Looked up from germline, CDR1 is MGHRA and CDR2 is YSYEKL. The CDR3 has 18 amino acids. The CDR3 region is CASSQVAPTGSGPYEQYF. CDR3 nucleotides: TGCGCCAGCAGCCAAGTGGCCCCTACAGGGAGCGGACCCTACGAGCAGTACTTC.

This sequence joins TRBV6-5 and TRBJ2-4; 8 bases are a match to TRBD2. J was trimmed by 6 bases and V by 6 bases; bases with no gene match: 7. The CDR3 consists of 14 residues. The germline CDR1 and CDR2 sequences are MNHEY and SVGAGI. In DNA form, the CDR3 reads TGTGCCAGCAGCCACGCGGGGGGCAGAAACATTCAGTACTTC. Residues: CASSHAGGRNIQYF.

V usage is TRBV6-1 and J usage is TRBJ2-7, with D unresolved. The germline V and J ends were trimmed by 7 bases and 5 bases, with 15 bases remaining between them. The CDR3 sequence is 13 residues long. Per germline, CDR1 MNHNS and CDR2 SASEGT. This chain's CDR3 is CASTLASRNEQYF. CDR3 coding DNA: TGTGCCAGCACATTAGCCTCACGGAACGAGCAGTACTTC.

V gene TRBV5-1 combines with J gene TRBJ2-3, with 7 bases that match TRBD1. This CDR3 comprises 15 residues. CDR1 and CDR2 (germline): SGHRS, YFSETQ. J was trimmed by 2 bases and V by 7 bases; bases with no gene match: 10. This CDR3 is CASCSGGSITDTQYF. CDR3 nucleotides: TGCGCCAGCTGTTCAGGGGGTTCTATCACAGATACGCAGTATTTT.

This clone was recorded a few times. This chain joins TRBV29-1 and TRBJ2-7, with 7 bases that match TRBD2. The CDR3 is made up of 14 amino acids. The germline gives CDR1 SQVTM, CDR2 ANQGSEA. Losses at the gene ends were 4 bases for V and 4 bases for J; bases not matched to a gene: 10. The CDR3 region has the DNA TGCAGCGTTGTGCCGACGCGGGGGTCTTACGAGCAGTACTTC. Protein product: CSVVPTRGSYEQYF.

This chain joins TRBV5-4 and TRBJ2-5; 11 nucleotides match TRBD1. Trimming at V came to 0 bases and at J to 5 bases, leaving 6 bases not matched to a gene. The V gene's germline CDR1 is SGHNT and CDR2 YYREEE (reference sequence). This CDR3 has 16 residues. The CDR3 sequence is CASSLVWTGGVETQYF. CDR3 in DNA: TGTGCCAGCAGCTTGGTTTGGACAGGGGGCGTGGAGACCCAGTACTTC.

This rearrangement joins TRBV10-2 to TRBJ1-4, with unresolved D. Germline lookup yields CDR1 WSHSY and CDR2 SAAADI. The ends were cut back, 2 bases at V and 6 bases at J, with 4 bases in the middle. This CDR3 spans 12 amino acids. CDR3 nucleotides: TGCGCCAGCAGTGAGGCGGATGAAAAACTGTTTTTT. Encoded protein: CASSEADEKLFF.

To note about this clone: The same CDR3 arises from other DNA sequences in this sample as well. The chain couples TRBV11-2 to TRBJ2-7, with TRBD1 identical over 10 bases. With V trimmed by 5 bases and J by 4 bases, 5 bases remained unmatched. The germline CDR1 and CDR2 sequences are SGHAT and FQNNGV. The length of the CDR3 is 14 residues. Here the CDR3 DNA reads TGTGCCAGCAGCCCAGGACAGGGGGGGTACGAGCAGTACTTC. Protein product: CASSPGQGGYEQYF.

The CDR3: CASSPGTGSYEQYF. As DNA, the CDR3 is TGTGCCAGCAGCCCCGGGACAGGCTCCTACGAGCAGTACTTC. The V call is TRBV13, the J call TRBJ2-7, with TRBD1 matching 8 bases. This CDR3 is built from 14 residues. The J segment lost 0 bases and the V segment lost 5 bases, leaving 3 bases of the junction unmatched. Germline CDR1 reads PRHDT; CDR2 reads FYEKMQ (reference sequence).

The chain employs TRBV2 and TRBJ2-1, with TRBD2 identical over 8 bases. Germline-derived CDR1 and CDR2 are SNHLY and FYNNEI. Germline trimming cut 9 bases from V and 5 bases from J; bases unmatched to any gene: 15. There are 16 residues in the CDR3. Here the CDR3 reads CASGVWRGVLHNEQFF. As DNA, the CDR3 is TGTGCCAGTGGGGTTTGGCGGGGGGTTCTTCACAATGAGCAGTTCTTC. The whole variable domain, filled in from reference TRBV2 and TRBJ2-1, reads EPEVTQTPSHQVTQMGQEVILRCVPISNHLYFYWYRQILGQKVEFLVSFYNNEISEKSEIFDDQFSVERPDGSNFTLKIRSTKLEDSAMYFCASGVWRGVLHNEQFFGPGTRLTVL.

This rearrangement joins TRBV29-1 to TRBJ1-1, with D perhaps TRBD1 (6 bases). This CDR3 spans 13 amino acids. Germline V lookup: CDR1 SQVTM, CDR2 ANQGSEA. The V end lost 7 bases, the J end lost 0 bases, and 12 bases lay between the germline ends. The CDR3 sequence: CSAEGQLNTEAFF. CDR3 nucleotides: TGCAGCGCCGAAGGACAGCTGAACACTGAAGCTTTCTTT.

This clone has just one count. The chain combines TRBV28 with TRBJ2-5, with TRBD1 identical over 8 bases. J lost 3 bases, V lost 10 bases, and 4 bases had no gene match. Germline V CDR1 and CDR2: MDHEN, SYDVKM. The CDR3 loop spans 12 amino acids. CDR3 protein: CATETGEETQYF. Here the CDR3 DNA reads TGTGCCACGGAGACAGGGGAAGAGACCCAGTACTTC.

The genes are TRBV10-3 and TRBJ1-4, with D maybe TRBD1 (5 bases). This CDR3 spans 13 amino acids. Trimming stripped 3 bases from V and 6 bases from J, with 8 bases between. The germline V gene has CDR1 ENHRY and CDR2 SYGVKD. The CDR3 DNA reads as TGTGCCATCAGTGATCTACAGGATGAAAAACTGTTTTTT. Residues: CAISDLQDEKLFF.

CDR3 bases: TGCAGCGTTAAGGACATACCCACCTACGAGCAGTACTTC. Protein product: CSVKDIPTYEQYF. V and J are TRBV29-1 and TRBJ2-7; D may be TRBD1 (5 bases). Trimming removed 5 bases from V and 2 bases from J, with 13 bases in between. Per the germline V gene, CDR1 is SQVTM and CDR2 is ANQGSEA. This CDR3 is built from 13 residues.

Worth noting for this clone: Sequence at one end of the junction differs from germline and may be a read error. The CDR3 is CSSSPTFIAGSGELFF. The CDR3 DNA follows: TGTTCCAGCAGCCCGACCTTTATAGCGGGGTCCGGGGAGCTGTTTTTT. The chain links TRBV7-9 to TRBJ2-2; 8 nucleotides agree with TRBD2. The CDR3 extends over 16 amino acids. Per germline, CDR1 SEHNR and CDR2 FQNEAQ (reference sequence).

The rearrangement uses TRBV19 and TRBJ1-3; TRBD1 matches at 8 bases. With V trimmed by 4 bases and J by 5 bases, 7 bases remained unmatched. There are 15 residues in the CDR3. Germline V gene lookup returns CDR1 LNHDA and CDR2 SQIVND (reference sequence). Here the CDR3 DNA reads TGTGCCAGTAGTACCGGACAGGGAGATCGAAACACCATATATTTT. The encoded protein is CASSTGQGDRNTIYF.

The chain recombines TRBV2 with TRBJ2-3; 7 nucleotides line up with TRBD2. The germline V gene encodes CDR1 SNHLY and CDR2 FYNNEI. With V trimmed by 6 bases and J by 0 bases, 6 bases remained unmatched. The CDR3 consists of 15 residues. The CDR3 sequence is CASSGTTPSTDTQYF. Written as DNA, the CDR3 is TGTGCCAGCAGCGGGACTACCCCAAGCACAGATACGCAGTATTTT.

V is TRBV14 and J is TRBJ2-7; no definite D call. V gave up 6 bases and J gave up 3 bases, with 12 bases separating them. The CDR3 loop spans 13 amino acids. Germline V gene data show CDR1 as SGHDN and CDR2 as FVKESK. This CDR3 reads CASSLTMGYEQYF. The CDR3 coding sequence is TGTGCCAGCAGTCTCACTATGGGCTACGAGCAGTACTTC.

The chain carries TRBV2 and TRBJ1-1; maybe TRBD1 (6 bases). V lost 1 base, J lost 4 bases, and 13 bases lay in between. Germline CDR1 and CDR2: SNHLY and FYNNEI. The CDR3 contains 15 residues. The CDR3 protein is CASSEVSGVPTEAFF. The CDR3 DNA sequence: TGTGCCAGCAGTGAAGTCTCAGGGGTTCCCACTGAAGCTTTCTTT.

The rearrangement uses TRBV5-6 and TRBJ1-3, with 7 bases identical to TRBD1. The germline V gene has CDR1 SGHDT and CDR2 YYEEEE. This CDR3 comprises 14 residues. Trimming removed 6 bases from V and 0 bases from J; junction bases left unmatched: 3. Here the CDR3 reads CASKDRSSGNTIYF. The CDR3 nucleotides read TGTGCCAGCAAGGACAGGAGCTCTGGAAACACCATATATTTT.

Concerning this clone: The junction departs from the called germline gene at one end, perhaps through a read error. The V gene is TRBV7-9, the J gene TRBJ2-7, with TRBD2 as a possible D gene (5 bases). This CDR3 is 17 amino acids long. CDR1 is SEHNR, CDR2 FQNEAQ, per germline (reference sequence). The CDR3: CSSSPGLAPSYAYEQYF. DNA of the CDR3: TGTTCCAGCAGCCCCGGGCTAGCCCCATCTTACGCCTACGAGCAGTACTTC.

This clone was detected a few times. The CDR3 sequence is CASSEVSGGGTLFF. The CDR3 region has the DNA TGTGCCAGCAGTGAAGTCTCTGGGGGGGGAACGCTGTTTTTT. The J gene is TRBJ2-2, the V gene TRBV2; 7 positions match TRBD2. V was pared by 1 base and J by 13 bases, with 9 bases of the junction left unmatched. Per the germline V gene, CDR1 is SNHLY and CDR2 is FYNNEI. The CDR3 covers 14 residues.

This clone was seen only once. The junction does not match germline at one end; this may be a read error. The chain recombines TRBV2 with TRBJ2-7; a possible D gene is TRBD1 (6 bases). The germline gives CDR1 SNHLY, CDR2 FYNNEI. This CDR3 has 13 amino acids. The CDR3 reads CASRTGYGYGQYF. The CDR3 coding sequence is TGTGCCAGCAGGACAGGCTATGGCTACGGGCAGTACTTC.

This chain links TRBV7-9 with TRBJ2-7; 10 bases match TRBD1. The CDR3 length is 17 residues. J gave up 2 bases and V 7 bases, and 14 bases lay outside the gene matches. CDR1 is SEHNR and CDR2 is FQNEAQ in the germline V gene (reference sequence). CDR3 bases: TGTGCCAGCACCAAGGGGGGGTCAGACAGGGGGCCCTACGAGCAGTACTTC. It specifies CASTKGGSDRGPYEQYF.

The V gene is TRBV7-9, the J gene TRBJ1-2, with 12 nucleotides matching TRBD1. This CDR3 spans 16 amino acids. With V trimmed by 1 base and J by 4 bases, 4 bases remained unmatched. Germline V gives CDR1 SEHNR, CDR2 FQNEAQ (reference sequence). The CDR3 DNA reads TGTGCCAGCAGCTTAGAGGGACAGGGGGCCGGCTATGGCTACACCTTC. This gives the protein CASSLEGQGAGYGYTF.

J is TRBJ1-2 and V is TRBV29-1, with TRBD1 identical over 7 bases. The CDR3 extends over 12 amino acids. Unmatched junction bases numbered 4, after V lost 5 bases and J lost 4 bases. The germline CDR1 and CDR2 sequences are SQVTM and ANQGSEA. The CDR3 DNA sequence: TGCAGCGTTAAAGGACAGGTCTATGGCTACACCTTC. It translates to CSVKGQVYGYTF. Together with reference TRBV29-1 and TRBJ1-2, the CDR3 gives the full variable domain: SAVISQKPSRDICQRGTSLTIQCQVDSQVTMMFWYRQQPGQSLTLIATANQGSEATYESGFVIDKFPISRPNLTFSTLTVSNMSPEDSSIYLCSVKGQVYGYTFGSGTRLTVV.

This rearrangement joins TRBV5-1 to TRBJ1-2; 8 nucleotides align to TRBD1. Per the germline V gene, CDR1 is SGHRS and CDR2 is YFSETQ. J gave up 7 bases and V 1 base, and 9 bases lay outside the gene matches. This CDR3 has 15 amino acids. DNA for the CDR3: TGCGCCAGCAGCTTGTATACGCAGGGGGCTGGTGGCTACACCTTC. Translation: CASSLYTQGAGGYTF.

Here the CDR3 reads CASSLVGTGQETQYF. CDR3 in DNA: TGTGCCAGCAGCTTGGTCGGGACAGGGCAAGAGACCCAGTACTTC. The rearrangement joins TRBV5-4 to TRBJ2-5; TRBD1 matches 9 bases. Trimming at V came to 0 bases and at J to 2 bases, leaving 2 bases not matched to a gene. Per the germline V gene, CDR1 is SGHNT and CDR2 is YYREEE (reference sequence). This CDR3 has 15 residues. The full variable domain, rest sourced from reference TRBV5-4 and TRBJ2-5, is ETGVTQSPTHLIKTRGQQVTLRCSSQSGHNTVSWYQQALGQGPQFIFQYYREEENGRGNFPPRFSGLQFPNYSSELNVNALELDDSALYLCASSLVGTGQETQYFGPGTRLLVL.

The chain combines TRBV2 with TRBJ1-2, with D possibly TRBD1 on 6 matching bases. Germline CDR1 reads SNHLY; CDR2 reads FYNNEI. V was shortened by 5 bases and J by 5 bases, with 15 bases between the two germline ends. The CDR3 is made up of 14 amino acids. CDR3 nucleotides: TGTGCCAGCAGTTTAAGACGGACAGATTATGGCTACACCTTC. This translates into CASSLRRTDYGYTF.

The DNA of the CDR3 is TGTGCCAGTAGTCTACTACACGGGGAGCACCTACAATACGAGCAGTACTTC. Encoded protein: CASSLLHGEHLQYEQYF. This chain links TRBV19 with TRBJ2-7; the D gene is possibly TRBD2 (5 bases). Trimming took off 5 bases at V and 4 bases at J, with 24 bases between the two ends. The CDR3 contains 17 residues. The germline V gene has CDR1 LNHDA and CDR2 SQIVND (reference sequence).

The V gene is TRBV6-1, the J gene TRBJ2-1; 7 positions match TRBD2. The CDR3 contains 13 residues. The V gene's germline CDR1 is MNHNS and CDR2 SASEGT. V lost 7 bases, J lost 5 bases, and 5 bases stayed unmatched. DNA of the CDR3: TGTGCCAGCACCAGCGGGGTAAACAATGAGCAGTTCTTC. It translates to CASTSGVNNEQFF.